In this sample, the clone carrying this T cell receptor (beta chain) turned up once. Its target is not known. V was cut by 5 bases and J by 3 bases, with 14 bases left in between. CDR3 length: 15 amino acids. The germline V gene encodes CDR1 MDHEN and CDR2 SYDVKM. Profiled with immunoSEQ multiplex PCR; TCRdb holds only in-frame clones, not every one. The sample shows about 190,000 clones, more than 75% of them seen only once. This specimen belongs to a study of T cell responses to AZD1222 COVID-19 vaccine. Study-wide results and limits: Once two AZD1222 doses were given, Spike-specific TCR breadth and depth went up.

This sample comprised peripheral blood, obtained on day 0 of AZD1222 vaccination. V usage is TRBV28 and J usage is TRBJ1-3; D is perhaps TRBD1 (6 bases). The receptor comes from an adult in good health. For the CDR3, the DNA is TGTGCCAGCAGTCCCCCTAACAGGGTTGGAAACACCATATATTTT. Translating it yields CASSPPNRVGNTIYF. The full variable domain, its missing parts supplied by reference TRBV28 and TRBJ1-3, is DVKVTQSSRYLVKRTGEKVFLECVQDMDHENMFWYRQDPGLGLRLIYFSYDVKMKEKGDIPEGYSVSREKKERFSLILESASTNQTSMYLCASSPPNRVGNTIYFGEGSWLTVV.